These 26 T cell receptor beta chains came from one sample sequenced in a study of T cell responses to AZD1222 COVID-19 vaccine. Method: immunoSEQ multiplex PCR; TCRdb's copy keeps in-frame clones and lacks some. This table holds about 140,000 clones. Specimen: peripheral blood. The receptor set was obtained from an adult in good health.

V is TRBV28 and J is TRBJ1-2; tentative D call: TRBD1 (6 bases). V was clipped by 6 bases and J by 7 bases, with 18 bases between them. The germline gives CDR1 MDHEN, CDR2 SYDVKM. This CDR3 comprises 14 residues. CDR3 loop: CASSTQPGDLGYTF. CDR3 nucleotide sequence: TGTGCCAGCAGCACGCAACCAGGGGACCTTGGCTACACCTTC.

The J gene is TRBJ2-7, the V gene TRBV6-6; D is unclear. The ends were cut back, 2 bases at V and 4 bases at J, with 9 bases in the middle. CDR1 and CDR2 from the germline V gene are MNHNY and SVGAGI (reference sequence). The CDR3 runs to 13 residues. This chain's CDR3 is CASSYALMYEQYF. For the CDR3, the DNA is TGTGCCAGCAGTTACGCTCTCATGTACGAGCAGTACTTC.

V is TRBV5-6 and J is TRBJ1-2; D may be TRBD1 (6 bases). Germline V CDR1 and CDR2: SGHDT, YYEEEE. The ends were cut back, 4 bases at V and 4 bases at J, with 11 bases in the middle. The CDR3 is 13 residues long. The DNA for the CDR3 is TGTGCCAGCAGCGTGGGGACAAGCTATGGCTACACCTTC. Translation gives CASSVGTSYGYTF.

The chain couples TRBV7-9 to TRBJ2-1; TRBD2 aligns across 13 bases. This CDR3 contains 16 residues. From germline, CDR1 is SEHNR and CDR2 FQNEAQ (reference sequence). V was pared by 4 bases and J by 9 bases, with 9 bases of the junction left unmatched. Here the CDR3 reads CASSSRGLAGVSEQFF. CDR3 DNA sequence: TGTGCCAGCAGCTCCCGCGGACTAGCGGGGGTGAGTGAGCAGTTCTTC.

The chain recombines TRBV5-1 with TRBJ1-1, with D perhaps matching TRBD1 (5 bases). Germline-derived CDR1 and CDR2 are SGHRS and YFSETQ. The V end lost 0 bases, the J end lost 1 base, and 10 bases lay between the germline ends. The length of the CDR3 is 15 residues. The CDR3 nucleotides read TGCGCCAGCAGCTTGGATGGACATCGGAACACTGAAGCTTTCTTT. Its translation: CASSLDGHRNTEAFF. Variable domain in full (rest from reference TRBV5-1 and TRBJ1-1): KAGVTQTPRYLIKTRGQQVTLSCSPISGHRSVSWYQQTPGQGLQFLFEYFSETQRNKGNFPGRFSGRQFSNSRSEMNVSTLELGDSALYLCASSLDGHRNTEAFFGQGTRLTVV.

J is TRBJ1-3 and V is TRBV28; 7 nucleotides match TRBD1. The V gene's germline CDR1 is MDHEN and CDR2 SYDVKM. The CDR3 totals 14 residues. V dropped 10 bases and J dropped 0; count of bases not matched to a gene: 6. CDR3 bases: TGTGCCACAAGACAGGGTAACTCTGGAAACACCATATATTTT. Protein product: CATRQGNSGNTIYF.

The chain links TRBV5-6 to TRBJ2-3, with TRBD2 as a possible D gene (6 bases). CDR1 and CDR2 from the germline V gene are SGHDT and YYEEEE. V shed 1 base and J shed 0 bases, with 12 bases lying between them. The CDR3 covers 16 residues. The CDR3 DNA follows: TGTGCCAGCAGCTTGACCGGGACTCGTAGCACAGATACGCAGTATTTT. This translates into CASSLTGTRSTDTQYF.

The chain recombines TRBV4-3 with TRBJ2-5; D is unclear. CDR3 length: 13 amino acids. Deletions cut 0 bases from V and 2 bases from J, with 4 bases between. The germline V gene encodes CDR1 LGHNA and CDR2 YSLEER. The CDR3 region has the DNA TGCGCCAGCAGCCAAGACCCTCAAGAGACCCAGTACTTC. Its translation is CASSQDPQETQYF.

The chain joins TRBV5-1 to TRBJ2-7; the D is unclear. V was shortened by 4 bases and J by 0 bases, with 8 bases between the two germline ends. Germline-derived CDR1 and CDR2 are SGHRS and YFSETQ. This CDR3 spans 13 amino acids. The DNA of the CDR3 is TGCGCCAGCAGCCCGGACGGCTCCTACGAGCAGTACTTC. Translating gives CASSPDGSYEQYF.

V and J are TRBV18 and TRBJ2-1; 9 nucleotides agree with TRBD2. CDR3 length: 15 residues. The germline CDR1 and CDR2 sequences are KGHSH and LQKENI. V shed 5 bases and J 2 bases; nucleotides not matched to a gene: 4. The CDR3 loop reads CASSASGGTYNEQFF. The CDR3, as DNA: TGTGCCAGCTCAGCAAGCGGGGGGACCTACAATGAGCAGTTCTTC. The full variable domain, completed using reference TRBV18 and TRBJ2-1, is NAGVMQNPRHLVRRRGQEARLRCSPMKGHSHVYWYRQLPEEGLKFMVYLQKENIIDESGMPKERFSAEFPKEGPSILRIQQVVRGDSAAYFCASSASGGTYNEQFFGPGTRLTVL.

The J gene is TRBJ1-2, the V gene TRBV23-1; D gene unclear. TRBV23-1 is an ORF; its function is uncertain. Trimming took 3 bases from V and 10 from J, leaving 15 bases between them. This CDR3 spans 13 amino acids. Here the CDR3 DNA reads TGCGCCAGCAGTCAGGGGAGGTCCCAAAACTACACCTTC. This codes for CASSQGRSQNYTF.

V is TRBV6-4 and J is TRBJ1-3; TRBD1 might be the D (6 bases). Per germline, CDR1 MRHNA and CDR2 SNTAGT. Trimming cost V 6 bases and J 3 bases, with 12 bases left between them. The CDR3 runs to 14 residues. The CDR3 DNA follows: TGTGCCAGCAGGAGGCGGGACATTGGAAACACCATATATTTT. This translates into CASRRRDIGNTIYF.

This chain joins TRBV28 and TRBJ1-6; no reliable D call. Looked up from germline, CDR1 is MDHEN and CDR2 is SYDVKM. The CDR3 spans 15 residues. Trimming removed 4 bases from V and 5 bases from J, with 12 bases in between. As DNA, the CDR3 is TGTGCCAGCAGTTGGGGTATCGGTCATAATTCACCCCTCCACTTT. As protein: CASSWGIGHNSPLHF. The full variable domain, in which reference TRBV28 and TRBJ1-6 provide the parts outside the CDR3, is DVKVTQSSRYLVKRTGEKVFLECVQDMDHENMFWYRQDPGLGLRLIYFSYDVKMKEKGDIPEGYSVSREKKERFSLILESASTNQTSMYLCASSWGIGHNSPLHFGNGTRLTVT.

The chain joins TRBV5-1 to TRBJ1-4, with D uncertain. The V end lost 3 bases, the J end lost 3 bases, and 15 bases lay between the germline ends. Germline V gene data show CDR1 as SGHRS and CDR2 as YFSETQ. The CDR3 extends over 16 amino acids. CDR3 in amino acids: CASSWGRSTSNEKLFF. The CDR3 region has the DNA TGCGCCAGCAGCTGGGGTAGGAGCACCTCTAATGAAAAACTGTTTTTT.

The rearrangement links TRBV2 to TRBJ1-4, with D perhaps matching TRBD1 (5 bases). V lost 5 bases, J lost 7 bases, and 14 bases lay in between. The V gene's germline CDR1 is SNHLY and CDR2 FYNNEI. This CDR3 is built from 14 residues. CDR3 residues: CASSRRGGSEKLFF. In nucleotides, the CDR3 is TGTGCCAGCAGTCGAAGGGGAGGGAGTGAAAAACTGTTTTTT.

The chain employs TRBV4-1 and TRBJ1-1, with D possibly matching TRBD1 (5 bases). This CDR3 is built from 15 residues. Between the trimmed V and J ends, which lost 1 base and 5 bases, there was a span of 14 bases. Germline V gene data show CDR1 as MGHRA and CDR2 as YSYEKL. CDR3 in DNA: TGCGCCAGCAGCCAAGTTTTACAGGTCGGGACTGAAGCTTTCTTT. It yields the protein CASSQVLQVGTEAFF.

The V call is TRBV29-1, the J call TRBJ1-1, with D unclear. V shed 7 bases and J shed 0 bases, with 6 bases lying between them. The CDR3 runs 11 residues. The germline gives CDR1 SQVTM, CDR2 ANQGSEA. The CDR3 DNA reads as TGCAGCGCTAGGATGAACACTGAAGCTTTCTTT. It is translated as CSARMNTEAFF.

As regards this clone: Other DNA sequences in this specimen translate into the identical CDR3. The rearrangement uses TRBV2 and TRBJ1-1; D remains unclear. Trimming left V 7 bases short and J 0 bases short, with 3 bases between. The length of the CDR3 is 11 residues. From germline, CDR1 is SNHLY and CDR2 FYNNEI. The CDR3 region is CASTLNTEAFF. The CDR3 coding sequence is TGTGCCAGCACCTTGAACACTGAAGCTTTCTTT.

The V and J genes are TRBV6-1 and TRBJ2-5, with 10 bases lining up with TRBD2. Germline CDR1 is MNHNS and CDR2 is SASEGT. V lost 3 bases to trimming and J lost 3 bases; unmatched junction nucleotides: 4. This CDR3 is 15 amino acids long. The CDR3 nucleotides are TGTGCCAGCAGTGAGCTAGCGGGGGAGGAAGAGACCCAGTACTTC. It specifies CASSELAGEEETQYF.

The chain combines TRBV25-1 with TRBJ1-2; TRBD1 agrees at 7 bases. Per germline, CDR1 MGHDK and CDR2 SYGVNS. V lost 6 bases, J lost 1 base, and 5 bases stayed unmatched. CDR3 length: 14 amino acids. The CDR3 DNA reads as TGTGCCAGCAGGGTGACAGGGAGTAACTATGGCTACACCTTC. As protein: CASRVTGSNYGYTF.

The chain recombines TRBV3-1 (or the pseudogene TRBV3-2) with TRBJ2-1; D possibly matches TRBD1 or TRBD2 (5 bases each). The CDR3 is 17 residues long. The V gene lost 0 bases and the J gene lost 1 base, with 13 bases spanning the gap. Germline V CDR1 and CDR2: LGHDT, YNNKEL (reference sequence). The CDR3 DNA follows: TGTGCCAGCAGCCAAGATAGGTGGGGCGGGTCCTACAATGAGCAGTTCTTC. Residues: CASSQDRWGGSYNEQFF.

The genes are TRBV11-3 and TRBJ2-2, with TRBD1 matching 7 bases. The germline V gene has CDR1 SGHNT and CDR2 YENEEA. The V and J ends lost 5 bases and 5 bases, in that order; junction bases with no gene match: 5. The CDR3 loop spans 14 amino acids. CDR3 sequence: CASSADRETGELFF. DNA of the CDR3: TGTGCCAGCAGCGCCGACAGGGAGACCGGGGAGCTGTTTTTT.

The genes are TRBV4-1 and TRBJ1-2; D is ambiguous. The V end lost 0 bases, the J end lost 8 bases, and 19 bases lay between the germline ends. Germline values: CDR1 MGHRA, CDR2 YSYEKL. This CDR3 contains 16 residues. CDR3 residues: CASSQDPASRMGGYTF. For the CDR3, the DNA is TGCGCCAGCAGCCAAGATCCAGCCTCTCGGATGGGGGGCTACACCTTC.

The chain is built from TRBV19 and TRBJ1-2, with 7 bases that match TRBD1. The V gene's germline CDR1 is LNHDA and CDR2 SQIVND (reference sequence). The CDR3 sequence is 14 residues long. Germline trimming cut 4 bases from V and 6 bases from J; bases unmatched to any gene: 8. CDR3 region: CASSTPGQSHGYTF. CDR3 bases: TGTGCCAGTAGTACCCCGGGACAGAGCCATGGCTACACCTTC.

V gene TRBV6-5 combines with J gene TRBJ1-2, with 7 positions matching TRBD1. CDR3 length equals 13 residues. The V segment lost 6 bases and the J segment 0 bases; nucleotides outside the gene matches: 1. Germline CDR1 is MNHEY and CDR2 is SVGAGI. The CDR3 sequence is CASRTGTNYGYTF. The CDR3 DNA reads TGTGCCAGCAGGACAGGGACTAACTATGGCTACACCTTC.

The chain couples TRBV5-1 to TRBJ1-1, with TRBD1 as a possible D gene (6 bases). Germline CDR1 is SGHRS and CDR2 is YFSETQ. The CDR3 sequence is 16 residues long. Trimming stripped 7 bases from V and 1 base from J, with 20 bases between. This chain's CDR3 is CASLLGGTTGNTEAFF. CDR3 coding DNA: TGCGCCAGCCTCCTGGGGGGGACGACAGGGAACACTGAAGCTTTCTTT.